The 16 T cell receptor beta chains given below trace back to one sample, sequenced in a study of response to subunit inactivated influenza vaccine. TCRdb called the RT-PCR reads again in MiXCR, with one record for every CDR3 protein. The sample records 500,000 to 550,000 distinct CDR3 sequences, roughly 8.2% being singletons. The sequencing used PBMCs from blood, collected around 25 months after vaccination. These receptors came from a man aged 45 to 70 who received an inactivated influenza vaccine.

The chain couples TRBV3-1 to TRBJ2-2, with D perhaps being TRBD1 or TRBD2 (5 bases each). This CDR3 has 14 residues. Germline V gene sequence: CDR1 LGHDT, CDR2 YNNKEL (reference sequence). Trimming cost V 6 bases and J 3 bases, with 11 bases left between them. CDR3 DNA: TGTGCCAGCAGGCCACTGGGGGACACCGGGGAGCTGTTTTTT. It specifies CASRPLGDTGELFF.

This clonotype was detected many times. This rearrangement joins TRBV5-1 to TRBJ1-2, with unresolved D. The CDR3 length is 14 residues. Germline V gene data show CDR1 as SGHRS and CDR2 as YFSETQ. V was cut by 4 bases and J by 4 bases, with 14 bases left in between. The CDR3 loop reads CASSISAAAYGYTF. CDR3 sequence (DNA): TGCGCCAGCAGCATTAGCGCGGCGGCCTATGGCTACACCTTC.

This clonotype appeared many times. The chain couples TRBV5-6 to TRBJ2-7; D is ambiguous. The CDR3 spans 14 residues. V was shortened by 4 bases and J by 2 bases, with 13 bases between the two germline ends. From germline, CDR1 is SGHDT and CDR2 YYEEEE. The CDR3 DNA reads TGTGCCAGCAGCACTACTGACACGACCTACGAGCAGTACTTC. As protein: CASSTTDTTYEQYF.

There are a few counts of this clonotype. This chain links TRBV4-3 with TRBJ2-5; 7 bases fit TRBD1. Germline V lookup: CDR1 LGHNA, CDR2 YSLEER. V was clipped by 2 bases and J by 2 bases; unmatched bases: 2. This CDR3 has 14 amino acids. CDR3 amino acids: CASSQSRGQETQYF. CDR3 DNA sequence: TGCGCCAGCAGCCAAAGCAGGGGGCAAGAGACCCAGTACTTC.

CDR3 bases: TGTGCCAGCAGTCCAGGGACGGCCAACTCTGGGGCCAACGTCCTGACTTTC. The encoded protein is CASSPGTANSGANVLTF. The chain uses TRBV28 and TRBJ2-6; D tentatively reads TRBD1 or TRBD2 (5 bases each). Germline loops: CDR1 MDHEN, CDR2 SYDVKM. Deletions cut 5 bases from V and 0 bases from J, with 14 bases between. There are 17 residues in the CDR3.

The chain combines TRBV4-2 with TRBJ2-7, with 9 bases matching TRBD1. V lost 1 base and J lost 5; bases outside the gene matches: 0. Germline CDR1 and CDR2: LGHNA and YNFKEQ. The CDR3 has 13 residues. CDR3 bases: TGTGCCAGCAGCCAAGGGGACAGGGACGAGCAGTACTTC. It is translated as CASSQGDRDEQYF.

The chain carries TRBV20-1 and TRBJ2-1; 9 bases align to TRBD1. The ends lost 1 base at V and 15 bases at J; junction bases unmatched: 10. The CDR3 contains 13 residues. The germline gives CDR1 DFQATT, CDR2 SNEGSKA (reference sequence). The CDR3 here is CSARADGGQGSFF. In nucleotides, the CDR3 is TGCAGTGCTAGAGCGGATGGGGGACAGGGATCGTTCTTC.

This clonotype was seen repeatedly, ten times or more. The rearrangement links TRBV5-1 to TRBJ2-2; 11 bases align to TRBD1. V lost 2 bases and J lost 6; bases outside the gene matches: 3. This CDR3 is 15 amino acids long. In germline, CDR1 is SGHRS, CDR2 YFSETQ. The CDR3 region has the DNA TGCGCCAGCAGCTTCTGGGACAGGGGGGCCGGGGAGCTGTTTTTT. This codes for CASSFWDRGAGELFF.

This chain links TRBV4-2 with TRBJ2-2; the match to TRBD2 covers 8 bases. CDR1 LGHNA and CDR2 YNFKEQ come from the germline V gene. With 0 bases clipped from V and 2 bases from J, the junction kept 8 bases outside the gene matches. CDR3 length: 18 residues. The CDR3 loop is CASSQEQLAEINTGELFF. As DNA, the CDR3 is TGTGCCAGCAGCCAAGAACAACTAGCGGAGATTAACACCGGGGAGCTGTTTTTT.

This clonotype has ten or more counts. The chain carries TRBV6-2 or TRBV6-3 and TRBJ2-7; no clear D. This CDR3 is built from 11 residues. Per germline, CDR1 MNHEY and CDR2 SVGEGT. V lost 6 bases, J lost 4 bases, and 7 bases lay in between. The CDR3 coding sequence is TGTGCCAGCAGCCAGATATACGAGCAGTACTTC. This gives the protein CASSQIYEQYF.

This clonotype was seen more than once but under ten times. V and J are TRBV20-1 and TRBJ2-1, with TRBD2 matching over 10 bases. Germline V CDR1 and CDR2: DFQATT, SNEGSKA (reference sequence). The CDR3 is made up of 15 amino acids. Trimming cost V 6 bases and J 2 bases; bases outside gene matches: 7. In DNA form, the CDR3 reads TGCAGTGCACCTCCCCTAGCGGGAGCCTACAATGAGCAGTTCTTC. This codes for CSAPPLAGAYNEQFF.

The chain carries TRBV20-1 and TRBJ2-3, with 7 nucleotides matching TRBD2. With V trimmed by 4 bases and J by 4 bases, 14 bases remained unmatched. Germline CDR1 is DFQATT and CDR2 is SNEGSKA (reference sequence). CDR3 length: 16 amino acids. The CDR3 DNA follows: TGCAGTGCTATGCCCCCGGGGCTAGCGGTGGCAGATACGCAGTATTTT. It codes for CSAMPPGLAVADTQYF.

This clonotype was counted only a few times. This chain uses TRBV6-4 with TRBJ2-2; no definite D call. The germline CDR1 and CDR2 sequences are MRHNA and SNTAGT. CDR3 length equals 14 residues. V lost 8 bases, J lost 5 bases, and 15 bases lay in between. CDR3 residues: CASSRLLGTGELFF. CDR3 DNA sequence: TGTGCCAGCTCACGTCTCTTAGGGACCGGGGAGCTGTTTTTT.

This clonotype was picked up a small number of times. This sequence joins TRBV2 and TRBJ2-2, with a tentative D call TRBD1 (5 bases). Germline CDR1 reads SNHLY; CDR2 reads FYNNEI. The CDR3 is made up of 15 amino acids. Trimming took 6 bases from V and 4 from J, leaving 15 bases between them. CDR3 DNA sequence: TGTGCCAGCAGCCCAAAATGGGGCGGCACCGGGGAGCTGTTTTTT. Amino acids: CASSPKWGGTGELFF.

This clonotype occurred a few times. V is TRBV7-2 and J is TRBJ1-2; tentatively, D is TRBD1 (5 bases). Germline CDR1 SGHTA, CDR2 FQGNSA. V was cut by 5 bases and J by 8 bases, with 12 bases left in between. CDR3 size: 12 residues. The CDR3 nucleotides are TGTGCCAGCAGCATCAGGGTGGGAGGCTACACCTTC. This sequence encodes CASSIRVGGYTF.

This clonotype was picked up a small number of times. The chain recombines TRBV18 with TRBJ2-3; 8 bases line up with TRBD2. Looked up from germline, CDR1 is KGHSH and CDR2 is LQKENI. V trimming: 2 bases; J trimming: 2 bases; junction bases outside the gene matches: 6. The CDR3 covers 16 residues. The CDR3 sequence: CASSPFVSGDTDTQYF. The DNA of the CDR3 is TGTGCCAGCTCACCATTCGTTAGCGGGGACACAGATACGCAGTATTTT.